The 23 T cell receptor beta chains reported below all come from one sample, sequenced in a study of somatic mutations in cytotoxic T cells in rheumatoid arthritis (dated by TCRdb to about 2017). The library was generated by the immunoSEQ multiplex PCR assay. The immuneACCESS repertoire file appears here via TCRdb, limited to in-frame rearrangements. These files lack a portion of the clones; in checked studies, under half of the deficit traces to unresolved V genes, and the cause of the others is not known. For this sample there are several thousand clones; around 80% appear just once. Of the sample, 10% to 11% falls within the top ten clones. Sequenced: CD8+ T cells sorted from blood. The origin of the receptors is an adult with rheumatoid arthritis.

The chain joins TRBV5-5 to TRBJ2-1; 7 positions agree with TRBD2. From germline, CDR1 is SGHKS and CDR2 YYEKEE (reference sequence). The CDR3 runs to 14 residues. Unmatched junction bases numbered 4, after V lost 4 bases and J lost 3 bases. CDR3 residues: CASSQGGDYNEQFF. CDR3 nucleotides: TGTGCCAGCAGCCAGGGAGGGGACTACAATGAGCAGTTCTTC. Full variable domain (missing parts from reference TRBV5-5 and TRBJ2-1): DAGVTQSPTHLIKTRGQQVTLRCSPISGHKSVSWYQQVLGQGPQFIFQYYEKEERGRGNFPDRFSARQFPNYSSELNVNALLLGDSALYLCASSQGGDYNEQFFGPGTRLTVL.

The V and J genes are TRBV5-1 and TRBJ1-1; 7 bases line up with TRBD1. This CDR3 is built from 15 residues. V was pared by 6 bases and J by 3 bases, with 11 bases of the junction left unmatched. The germline V gene encodes CDR1 SGHRS and CDR2 YFSETQ. CDR3 sequence reads: CASKTVTGLDTEAFF. For the CDR3, the DNA is TGCGCCAGCAAGACCGTGACAGGGCTAGACACTGAAGCTTTCTTT.

This chain uses TRBV18 with TRBJ2-1; 9 bases are shared with TRBD2. Losses at the gene ends were 2 bases for V and 9 bases for J; bases not matched to a gene: 8. CDR1 is KGHSH, CDR2 LQKENI, per germline. This CDR3 spans 15 amino acids. CDR3 coding DNA: TGTGCCAGCTCACCAGGGAGCGGGGGGACCGGTGAGCAGTTCTTC. Amino acids: CASSPGSGGTGEQFF.

The chain is built from TRBV13 and TRBJ2-7; tentative D call: TRBD2 (5 bases). In germline, CDR1 is PRHDT, CDR2 FYEKMQ (reference sequence). The CDR3 consists of 13 residues. With 6 bases removed from V and 4 bases from J, the gap between germline ends came to 13 bases. The CDR3 sequence: CASSSAEGYEQYF. Here the CDR3 DNA reads TGTGCCAGCAGTTCCGCCGAGGGATACGAGCAGTACTTC.

This chain uses TRBV10-3 with TRBJ2-3; D not certain. Trimming pared 7 bases from V and 0 bases from J, leaving 8 bases between. The CDR3 extends over 13 amino acids. Germline values: CDR1 ENHRY, CDR2 SYGVKD. The CDR3: CAIKDSSTDTQYF. CDR3 bases: TGTGCCATCAAAGATTCTAGCACAGATACGCAGTATTTT.

V gene TRBV7-9 combines with J gene TRBJ1-1; a possible D gene is TRBD1 (6 bases). The V gene's germline CDR1 is SEHNR and CDR2 FQNEAQ (reference sequence). V was cut by 8 bases and J by 5 bases, with 21 bases left in between. CDR3 size: 15 residues. In DNA, the CDR3 is TGTGCCAGCTTGAAGTCCCAGACAGGAGGAACTGAAGCTTTCTTT. Amino acid sequence: CASLKSQTGGTEAFF.

Here the CDR3 reads CASSISGYGVNTEAFF. The CDR3 coding sequence is TGTGCCAGCAGCATATCAGGGTATGGGGTGAACACTGAAGCTTTCTTT. The chain combines TRBV21-1 with TRBJ1-1; the table's D gene call, TRBD1, was not cross checked with the DNA. TRBV21-1 is a pseudogene locus. The CDR3 extends over 16 amino acids.

The chain carries TRBV5-1 and TRBJ2-3; tentatively, D is TRBD1 (6 bases). Germline loops: CDR1 SGHRS, CDR2 YFSETQ. This CDR3 has 14 amino acids. The V gene lost 4 bases and the J gene lost 4 bases, with 13 bases spanning the gap. CDR3 in DNA: TGCGCCAGCAGCCTCAGGGGTTTCGCAGATACGCAGTATTTT. Protein sequence: CASSLRGFADTQYF.

This clone was found once. This chain uses TRBV9 with TRBJ2-5; unclear D gene. V shed 4 bases and J shed 2 bases, with 6 bases lying between them. Germline CDR1 is SGDLS and CDR2 is YYNGEE. The CDR3 totals 12 residues. The DNA of the CDR3 is TGTGCCAGCAGCAGAAATCAAGAGACCCAGTACTTC. Protein sequence: CASSRNQETQYF.

A remark on this clone: A read error may account for a junction end that differs from germline. The V gene is TRBV28, the J gene TRBJ1-5, with D tentatively TRBD1 (5 bases). The CDR3 sequence is 11 residues long. Looked up from germline, CDR1 is MDHEN and CDR2 is SYDVKM. The CDR3 DNA sequence: TGCGCGACCAGGGCGGATCAGCCCCAGCATTTT. It encodes CATRADQPQHF. The full variable domain, in which reference TRBV28 and TRBJ1-5 provide the parts outside the CDR3, is DVKVTQSSRYLVKRTGEKVFLECVQDMDHENMFWYRQDPGLGLRLIYFSYDVKMKEKGDIPEGYSVSREKKERFSLILESASTNQTSMYLCATRADQPQHFGDGTRLSIL.

This clone was detected a few times. The CDR3 DNA reads TGTGCCAGCAAATCCTATGGGGCCTACCAAGAGACCCAGTACTTC. Protein product: CASKSYGAYQETQYF. The V and J genes are TRBV7-9 and TRBJ2-5, with a weak D call TRBD1 (5 bases). The CDR3 length is 15 residues. Trimming removed 7 bases at V and 0 bases at J, with 15 bases between. Germline V gene data show CDR1 as SEHNR and CDR2 as FQNEAQ (reference sequence).

The chain has TRBV19 and TRBJ1-1; D gene ambiguous. The germline V gene has CDR1 LNHDA and CDR2 SQIVND (reference sequence). The germline V and J ends were trimmed by 8 bases and 3 bases, with 13 bases remaining between them. The CDR3 runs to 13 residues. The CDR3 sequence is CASSTPGDTEAFF. The CDR3 DNA reads as TGTGCCAGTTCAACCCCCGGCGACACTGAAGCTTTCTTT.

This chain joins TRBV5-1 and TRBJ1-1; D may be TRBD1 (5 bases). Germline V CDR1 and CDR2: SGHRS, YFSETQ. V lost 4 bases and J lost 1, with 14 bases in between. CDR3 length equals 15 residues. The DNA of the CDR3 is TGCGCCAGCAGCGTTATAATTGGACAGAACACTGAAGCTTTCTTT. It encodes CASSVIIGQNTEAFF.

The chain combines TRBV7-3 with TRBJ2-1; D is perhaps TRBD1 or TRBD2 (5 bases each). Germline-derived CDR1 and CDR2 are SGHTA and FQGTGA. The length of the CDR3 is 13 residues. V lost 7 bases and J 6 bases, leaving 13 bases between the germline ends. As DNA, the CDR3 is TGTGCCAGCACCCTAGGGACCGCCAATGAGCAGTTCTTC. It encodes CASTLGTANEQFF.

This clone was recorded once. The rearrangement joins TRBV7-8 to TRBJ1-5, with a weak D call TRBD1 (5 bases). This CDR3 spans 14 amino acids. V shed 6 bases and J shed 3 bases, with 12 bases lying between them. Germline CDR1 reads SGHVS; CDR2 reads FQNEAQ. CDR3 protein: CASSNRQYNQPQHF. CDR3 coding DNA: TGTGCCAGCAGTAACCGACAGTACAATCAGCCCCAGCATTTT.

V gene TRBV10-1 combines with J gene TRBJ1-5; D may be TRBD1 (5 bases). CDR1 is WNHNN and CDR2 is SYGVQD in the germline V gene (reference sequence). The CDR3 is 17 residues long. V was clipped by 8 bases and J by 4 bases, with 24 bases between them. The CDR3 reads CASPIKTDELGNQPQHF. DNA for the CDR3: TGCGCCAGCCCGATAAAGACAGACGAATTAGGGAATCAGCCCCAGCATTTT.

This chain joins TRBV4-1 and TRBJ2-7; D is possibly TRBD1 or TRBD2 (5 bases each). Trimming removed 4 bases from V and 4 bases from J, with 17 bases in between. The V gene's germline CDR1 is MGHRA and CDR2 YSYEKL. The CDR3 loop spans 15 amino acids. The chain's CDR3 is CASSRSPGREYEQYV. In nucleotides, the CDR3 is TGCGCCAGCAGCCGGTCGCCGGGACGGGAATACGAGCAGTACGTC.

This rearrangement joins TRBV7-7 to TRBJ2-5; TRBD1 matches 10 bases. This CDR3 spans 14 amino acids. Germline loops: CDR1 SSHAT, CDR2 FNYEAQ (reference sequence). The V gene end was trimmed by 5 bases and the J gene end by 5 bases; junction bases not matched to a gene: 5. In nucleotides, the CDR3 is TGTGCCAGCAGCCCCCGGACAGGGGGGGAGACCCAGTACTTC. Residues: CASSPRTGGETQYF.

The rearrangement uses TRBV5-1 and TRBJ1-1; unclear D gene. Germline V gene lookup returns CDR1 SGHRS and CDR2 YFSETQ. Trimming stripped 3 bases from V and 7 bases from J, with 19 bases between. This CDR3 is 15 amino acids long. This CDR3 reads CASSSEVGRESEAFF. CDR3 coding DNA: TGCGCCAGCAGCTCCGAGGTCGGGCGGGAAAGTGAAGCTTTCTTT.

The rearrangement uses TRBV7-2 and TRBJ2-7, with 9 bases identical to TRBD1. With 6 bases clipped from V and 0 bases from J, the junction kept 15 bases outside the gene matches. This CDR3 region has 18 residues. Looked up from germline, CDR1 is SGHTA and CDR2 is FQGNSA. The CDR3 reads CASSKNSRTGGTSYEQYV. The CDR3 coding sequence is TGTGCCAGCAGTAAAAATTCCCGAACAGGGGGCACCTCCTACGAGCAGTACGTC.

The V call is TRBV11-2, the J call TRBJ1-6, with D maybe TRBD1 (5 bases). This CDR3 is 13 amino acids long. Looked up from germline, CDR1 is SGHAT and CDR2 is FQNNGV. The ends were cut back, 5 bases at V and 8 bases at J, with 10 bases in the middle. The CDR3 DNA reads as TGTGCCAGCAGCATTCAGGGAGATTCACCCCTCCACTTT. Translated, it gives CASSIQGDSPLHF.

The chain couples TRBV5-6 to TRBJ1-3; unclear D gene. Germline values: CDR1 SGHDT, CDR2 YYEEEE. The CDR3 loop spans 13 amino acids. The germline V and J ends were trimmed by 4 bases and 2 bases, with 7 bases remaining between them. This chain's CDR3 is CASSLGTGNTIYF. The CDR3, as DNA: TGTGCCAGCAGCCTCGGAACTGGAAACACCATATATTTT.

The chain uses TRBV28 and TRBJ2-2; TRBD1 aligns across 11 bases. The CDR3 runs 15 residues. Germline V CDR1 and CDR2: MDHEN, SYDVKM. The V segment lost 8 bases and the J segment 7 bases; nucleotides outside the gene matches: 9. CDR3 residues: CASAWTGGLDGELFF. CDR3 coding DNA: TGTGCCAGCGCATGGACAGGGGGCTTGGACGGGGAGCTGTTTTTT.